The source of this T cell receptor (beta chain) is a study of chemoradiotherapy in HPV16-positive cancers. Assay used: immunoSEQ multiplex PCR; TCRdb lists only in-frame clones, some missing. The table records just over 300 clones, more than 85% of them present only once. This CDR3 is 15 amino acids long. Per the germline V gene, CDR1 is SGHRS and CDR2 is YFSETQ. The sequence was obtained from a human donor with HPV-associated anogenital cancer. The chain employs TRBV5-1 and TRBJ2-5; TRBD2 matches 15 bases. The end of the DNA fits TRBJ2-7 better, so the J call may be wrong. The sequences come from tumor tissue, collected from a patient who underwent chemoradiotherapy. The CDR3 DNA follows: TGCGCCAGCAGCAGGACTAGCGGGGGGGGGAGCGAGCAGTACTTC. This gives the protein CASSRTSGGGSEQYF.